A selection of T cell receptor beta chains follows, all from one sample in a study of T cells in Graves' hyperthyroidism and ophthalmopathy. MiXCR, applied by TCRdb to the multiplex PCR reads, yields one record per CDR3 protein. Among fewer than 850,000 distinct CDR3 sequences listed, 17% were seen once. Sequenced material: blood. The origin of the receptors is a man aged 45-65 years with Graves' hyperthyroidism. The CDR3 runs from the conserved cysteine through the conserved F or W. A D gene is named only where the DNA matches it firmly. Size is omitted from some rows. Given values are once, few, many or a class for expanded clones.

cdr3_nt	cdr3_aa	v_call	d_call	j_call	clone_size
TGCAGCGCTGACGGGGGGCGCATTCGCGAGCAGTACTTC	CSADGGRIREQYF	TRBV29-1	.	TRBJ2-7	many
TGTGCCAGCAGTTACTCGGGGGTTGGGGGGAAGAACACTGAAGCTTTCTTT	CASSYSGVGGKNTEAFF	TRBV6-6	.	TRBJ1-1	many
TGTGCCAGCAGTTACGATTCCGGGGTCAGGGCAGATACGCAGTATTTT	CASSYDSGVRADTQYF	TRBV6-6	.	TRBJ2-3	many
TGTGCCAGCACCTATCGTGGCACAGATACGCAGTATTTT	CASTYRGTDTQYF	TRBV7-2	.	TRBJ2-3	many
TGTGCCAGCAGTTCGGGACTAGCGGGGGGAGCCAAAAACATTCAGTACTTC	CASSSGLAGGAKNIQYF	TRBV27	TRBD2	TRBJ2-4	many
TGTGCCAGCAGCACCGGACAGGGGGTGGACTACGAGCAGTACTTC	CASSTGQGVDYEQYF	TRBV7-2	TRBD1	TRBJ2-7	many
TGCAGTGCTAGTAGCGGGAGGGTCGACAATGAGCAGTTCTTC	CSASSGRVDNEQFF	TRBV20-1	TRBD2	TRBJ2-1	.
TGTGCCAGTAGTACCATCTACAGGGTCGACAATGAGCAGTTCTTC	CASSTIYRVDNEQFF	TRBV19	.	TRBJ2-1	few
TGTGCCAGCAGTGGAACAGACAGGGGAGGAACCGGGGAGCTGTTTTTT	CASSGTDRGGTGELFF	TRBV25-1	TRBD1	TRBJ2-2	once
TGCGCCAGCAGCCCCAGCCCTAGCGGAACCCTTGAGCAGTACTTC	CASSPSPSGTLEQYF	TRBV4-3	TRBD2	TRBJ2-7	few
TGCAGTGCTAGAGGGGGGACATTACAGGACATTCAGTACTTC	CSARGGTLQDIQYF	TRBV20-1	.	TRBJ2-4	.
TGTGCCATTTCGGAGGGGCGGCTTACTGAAGCTTTCTTT	CAISEGRLTEAFF	TRBV10-3	.	TRBJ1-1	.
TGTGCCAGCAGTGAGACAGGAAGAAATGAAAAACTGTTTTTT	CASSETGRNEKLFF	TRBV2	.	TRBJ1-4	many
TGTGCCAGCAGGCAAGGAGGGGGCTATGGCTACACCTTC	CASRQGGGYGYTF	TRBV28	.	TRBJ1-2	many
TGTGCCAGCAGTTTTGGGGAGCGCTCCTACGAGCAGTACTTC	CASSFGERSYEQYF	TRBV12-3/TRBV12-4	.	TRBJ2-7	many
TGTGCCAGCAGCAAGACAGCCCGCCAGGATTCACCCCTCCACTTT	CASSKTARQDSPLHF	TRBV6-2/TRBV6-3	.	TRBJ1-6	.
TGTGCCAGCAGTTCGGACCCGAATAATTCACCCCTCCACTTT	CASSSDPNNSPLHF	TRBV2	.	TRBJ1-6	many
TGTGCCAGCCTTGAGGAACTAGCGGGAGTAGAGCAGTTCTTC	CASLEELAGVEQFF	TRBV6-1	TRBD2	TRBJ2-1	.
TGTGCCAGTAGTAGAACCCGACCGGGGGTTAACTCTGGGGCCAACGTCCTGACTTTC	CASSRTRPGVNSGANVLTF	TRBV19	.	TRBJ2-6	.
TGTGCTAGTGGTTCAAAAGGACAGGGAGGAAATCAGCCCCAGCATTTT	CASGSKGQGGNQPQHF	TRBV12-5	TRBD1	TRBJ1-5	few
TGTGCCAGCAATACCGGGACAGGGTACACTGAAGCTTTCTTT	CASNTGTGYTEAFF	TRBV28	TRBD1	TRBJ1-1	.
TGTGCCAGCAGCCCCACAGCGGGATCAGACACCGGGGAGCTGTTTTTT	CASSPTAGSDTGELFF	TRBV11-1	TRBD2	TRBJ2-2	many
TGTGCCAGCAATCAGGGTTGGAACACTGAAGCTTTCTTT	CASNQGWNTEAFF	TRBV6-1	.	TRBJ1-1	once
TGCGCCAGCAGCTTGTTGTCCGGGAGATCATTATACAATGAGCAGTTCTTC	CASSLLSGRSLYNEQFF	TRBV5-1	.	TRBJ2-1	.
TGTGCCAGCAGCTTAGTGACTAGCGGGTCATCCTACAATGAGCAGTTCTTC	CASSLVTSGSSYNEQFF	TRBV11-2	TRBD2	TRBJ2-1	.
TGTGCCAGTAGTATCGGGGGTTTTAGCAATCAGCCCCAGCATTTT	CASSIGGFSNQPQHF	TRBV19	.	TRBJ1-5	few
TGCAGCGTTGGGGGGGGGAACACTGAAGCTTTCTTT	CSVGGGNTEAFF	TRBV29-1	.	TRBJ1-1	.
TGTGCCAGCAGTTACTCAAGAGCGAACGGGACTAGCGCAGATACGCAGTATTTT	CASSYSRANGTSADTQYF	TRBV6-2/TRBV6-3	TRBD2	TRBJ2-3	.
TGTGCCAGCAGCCTGGAAAAACAGGGTGGCGAGCAGTTCTTC	CASSLEKQGGEQFF	TRBV7-9	.	TRBJ2-1	few
TGTGCCAGCAGTGAAGGAGGGACCCTGGGCTACACCTTC	CASSEGGTLGYTF	TRBV2	.	TRBJ1-2	many
TGTGCCAGCAGCCCGACCCGAGGACGGATCCAAGAGACCCAGTACTTC	CASSPTRGRIQETQYF	TRBV12-3/TRBV12-4	.	TRBJ2-5	.
TGTGCCACCAGCAGAGAAGGGCGTCCTCAAGAGACCCAGTACTTC	CATSREGRPQETQYF	TRBV15	.	TRBJ2-5	many
TGTGCCAGCAGCCGGGGCACGACCGTACCTGGTGACAATGAGCAGTTCTTC	CASSRGTTVPGDNEQFF	TRBV9	.	TRBJ2-1	.
TGCAGCGTTGAGGGCGGCTACACCTTC	CSVEGGYTF	TRBV29-1	.	TRBJ1-2	.
TGTGCCAGCAGTTACCGGAGGGGGTTGGGGGGCGCGGGATCTCGGGGCCACGAGCAGTACTTC	CASSYRRGLGGAGSRGHEQYF	TRBV12-3/TRBV12-4	.	TRBJ2-7	few
TGTGCCAGCAGCCCCCGGCGTTCGGGGGTCGGGGAAAAACTGTTTTTT	CASSPRRSGVGEKLFF	TRBV7-9	.	TRBJ1-4	.
TGTGCCAGCAGTTCGACAGTTCGTGAAAAACTGTTTTTT	CASSSTVREKLFF	TRBV28	.	TRBJ1-4	few